Presented here are 32 T cell receptor beta chains from one specimen sequenced in a study of T cell responses to AZD1222 COVID-19 vaccine. Clones were read by immunoSEQ multiplex PCR, and TCRdb kept only the in-frame ones, dropping some. The table lists 150,000 to 200,000 clones, 85% to 95% of them singletons. Sequencing was performed on peripheral blood, taken on day 0 of AZD1222 vaccination. The receptor source for this set is an adult in good health.

This clone was counted once. The chain carries TRBV2 and TRBJ1-5; TRBD1 agrees at 7 bases. CDR3 length: 14 residues. Unmatched junction bases numbered 5, after V lost 6 bases and J lost 3 bases. In germline, CDR1 is SNHLY, CDR2 FYNNEI. The CDR3 sequence: CASRGDSYNQPQHF. The CDR3, as DNA: TGTGCCAGCAGGGGGGACAGTTACAATCAGCCCCAGCATTTT.

This chain joins TRBV10-3 and TRBJ2-5; D might be TRBD1 (5 bases). The V end was cut by 2 bases, the J end by 2 bases, with 9 bases between. CDR1 is ENHRY and CDR2 is SYGVKD in the germline V gene. The CDR3 covers 14 residues. CDR3 bases: TGTGCCATCAGTGAGGGGGCAAGGCAAGAGACCCAGTACTTC. Translating it yields CAISEGARQETQYF.

This sequence joins TRBV2 and TRBJ1-2; D is possibly TRBD1 (5 bases). Deletions cut 3 bases from V and 5 bases from J, with 7 bases between. CDR3 length: 12 amino acids. The germline V gene has CDR1 SNHLY and CDR2 FYNNEI. In DNA form, the CDR3 reads TGTGCCAGCAGTGATTCAGGGTATGGCTACACCTTC. Its translation: CASSDSGYGYTF.

The rearrangement links TRBV7-2 to TRBJ1-2, with 9 bases fitting TRBD1. Germline V gives CDR1 SGHTA, CDR2 FQGNSA. The CDR3 length is 13 residues. Trimming removed 6 bases from V and 6 bases from J; junction bases left unmatched: 5. DNA for the CDR3: TGTGCCAGCAGGTTAACAGGGGGCGATGGCTACACCTTC. Translation gives CASRLTGGDGYTF.

The chain is built from TRBV6-4 and TRBJ1-1; TRBD1 matches 8 bases. This CDR3 is 15 amino acids long. The germline gives CDR1 MRHNA, CDR2 SNTAGT. Trimming removed 2 bases from V and 1 base from J; junction bases left unmatched: 3. CDR3 protein: CASSDSGTGNTEAFF. The CDR3 nucleotides read TGTGCCAGCAGTGACAGCGGGACAGGGAACACTGAAGCTTTCTTT.

This chain's CDR3 is CASSPPGQPQHF. The CDR3, as DNA: TGTGCCAGCAGCCCTCCAGGTCAGCCCCAGCATTTT. The rearrangement joins TRBV7-2 to TRBJ1-5; D is unresolved. The CDR3 covers 12 residues. V gave up 5 bases and J gave up 6 bases, with 8 bases separating them. In germline, CDR1 is SGHTA, CDR2 FQGNSA.

The chain is built from TRBV18 and TRBJ1-4, with TRBD1 matching 7 bases. This CDR3 has 18 amino acids. Unmatched junction bases numbered 9, after V lost 2 bases and J lost 0 bases. Germline loops: CDR1 KGHSH, CDR2 LQKENI. The CDR3 DNA follows: TGTGCCAGCTCACCAAGGGACAGCAGAATTGCAACTAATGAAAAACTGTTTTTT. It yields the protein CASSPRDSRIATNEKLFF.

The J gene is TRBJ2-1, the V gene TRBV7-2; D gene unclear. This CDR3 region has 12 residues. Germline CDR1 reads SGHTA; CDR2 reads FQGNSA. Trimming shortened V by 5 bases and J by 7 bases, and 9 bases separated the two germline ends. CDR3: CASSGVWNEQFF. CDR3 nucleotide sequence: TGTGCCAGCAGCGGGGTATGGAATGAGCAGTTCTTC.

The chain couples TRBV27 to TRBJ1-6; D may be TRBD1 (5 bases). The CDR3 has 14 residues. Germline CDR1 is MNHEY and CDR2 is SMNVEV (reference sequence). V was cut by 5 bases and J by 10 bases, with 15 bases left in between. The CDR3 is CASSTSGYRSPLHF. For the CDR3, the DNA is TGTGCCAGCAGTACATCAGGGTATAGGTCACCCCTCCACTTT.

Note on this clone: One end of the junction does not line up with germline, which may come from a read error. The J gene is TRBJ2-3, the V gene TRBV7-7; D perhaps matches TRBD2 (6 bases). Germline CDR1 and CDR2: SSHAT and FNYEAQ (reference sequence). CDR3 length: 15 amino acids. CDR3 amino acids: CASSLGDSSTDTQYF. CDR3 nucleotide sequence: TGTGCTAGCAGCTTAGGGGACTCATCCACAGATACGCAGTATTTT.

This chain uses TRBV6-5 with TRBJ2-7; maybe TRBD1 (7 bases). V lost 7 bases and J lost 0, with 10 bases in between. The CDR3 sequence is 13 residues long. The germline V gene has CDR1 MNHEY and CDR2 SVGAGI. Here the CDR3 reads CASNQGGSYEQYF. DNA of the CDR3: TGTGCCAGCAACCAGGGGGGCTCCTACGAGCAGTACTTC.

The rearrangement uses TRBV10-3 and TRBJ2-7, with a weak D call TRBD2 (5 bases). The V end was cut by 0 bases, the J end by 3 bases, with 9 bases between. Germline-derived CDR1 and CDR2 are ENHRY and SYGVKD. This CDR3 region has 14 residues. The CDR3 loop reads CAISESKGDYEQYF. CDR3 coding DNA: TGTGCCATCAGTGAGTCGAAGGGAGACTACGAGCAGTACTTC.

This rearrangement joins TRBV10-3 to TRBJ2-5; D is uncertain. The germline V gene encodes CDR1 ENHRY and CDR2 SYGVKD. The CDR3 loop spans 14 amino acids. V shed 0 bases and J shed 2 bases, with 7 bases lying between them. Written as DNA, the CDR3 is TGTGCCATCAGTGAGTCGGCAGCACAAGAGACCCAGTACTTC. It translates to CAISESAAQETQYF.

The CDR3 loop reads CASSVEGTSGLDIWNEQFF. CDR3 bases: TGTGCCAGCAGCGTAGAGGGGACTAGCGGGCTGGACATCTGGAATGAGCAGTTCTTC. The chain couples TRBV9 to TRBJ2-1; 12 bases line up with TRBD2. Germline CDR1 is SGDLS and CDR2 is YYNGEE. CDR3 size: 19 residues. The ends lost 0 bases at V and 7 bases at J; junction bases unmatched: 14.

This chain uses TRBV5-1 with TRBJ2-7, with 7 bases matching TRBD1. This CDR3 region has 14 residues. Germline CDR1 reads SGHRS; CDR2 reads YFSETQ. V was pared by 4 bases and J by 4 bases, with 8 bases of the junction left unmatched. CDR3 nucleotide sequence: TGCGCCAGCAGCGTCCGGGACAGAGGATACGAGCAGTACTTC. Protein product: CASSVRDRGYEQYF.

The chain is built from TRBV28 and TRBJ1-5; 7 bases agree with TRBD1. After removal of 3 bases from V and 0 bases from J, the junction contained 17 bases not matched to a gene. The germline V gene has CDR1 MDHEN and CDR2 SYDVKM. The CDR3 extends over 20 amino acids. The CDR3 is CASSLGSWTGTVYSNQPQHF. The CDR3 DNA reads as TGTGCCAGCAGTTTGGGGTCCTGGACCGGGACAGTTTATAGCAATCAGCCCCAGCATTTT.

The gene calls are TRBV2 and TRBJ2-7, with a tentative D call TRBD1 (6 bases). Between the trimmed V and J ends, which lost 7 bases and 1 base, there was a span of 20 bases. CDR1 is SNHLY and CDR2 is FYNNEI in the germline V gene. The CDR3 contains 16 residues. CDR3 nucleotides: TGTGCCAGCACCTTGGCCCGACAGGACCCATCCTACGAGCAGTACTTC. Amino acids: CASTLARQDPSYEQYF.

The chain links TRBV4-2 to TRBJ1-1; perhaps TRBD1 as D (6 bases). V lost 4 bases and J 0 bases, leaving 9 bases between the germline ends. CDR3 length equals 14 residues. Germline assignment: CDR1 LGHNA and CDR2 YNFKEQ. Here the CDR3 DNA reads TGTGCCAGCAGCCCCGGGACATTGAACACTGAAGCTTTCTTT. The encoded protein is CASSPGTLNTEAFF.

The chain links TRBV6-2 or TRBV6-3 to TRBJ2-5; D is ambiguous. This CDR3 has 15 amino acids. The V end was cut by 2 bases, the J end by 1 base, with 11 bases between. Germline lookup yields CDR1 MNHEY and CDR2 SVGEGT. DNA of the CDR3: TGTGCCAGCAGTTACGCCACAGCTTTCCAAGAGACCCAGTACTTC. Protein sequence: CASSYATAFQETQYF.

This chain connects TRBV29-1 to TRBJ2-5; D gene unclear. This CDR3 is 12 amino acids long. Germline assignment: CDR1 SQVTM and CDR2 ANQGSEA. The V gene lost 5 bases and the J gene lost 2 bases, with 9 bases spanning the gap. CDR3 DNA: TGCAGCGTTTCAGTGGATCAAGAGACCCAGTACTTC. Its translation: CSVSVDQETQYF. The complete variable domain, with remaining parts taken from reference TRBV29-1 and TRBJ2-5, reads SAVISQKPSRDICQRGTSLTIQCQVDSQVTMMFWYRQQPGQSLTLIATANQGSEATYESGFVIDKFPISRPNLTFSTLTVSNMSPEDSSIYLCSVSVDQETQYFGPGTRLLVL.

The genes are TRBV2 and TRBJ1-5; D is uncertain. Trimming took 1 base from V and 0 from J, leaving 10 bases between them. Germline V gene data show CDR1 as SNHLY and CDR2 as FYNNEI. The CDR3 is made up of 16 amino acids. CDR3 sequence: CASSEGRVYSNQPQHF. CDR3 bases: TGTGCCAGCAGTGAAGGGCGGGTTTATAGCAATCAGCCCCAGCATTTT.

The chain is built from TRBV28 and TRBJ1-6; D remains ambiguous. V lost 2 bases and J lost 9, with 17 bases in between. The CDR3 length is 16 residues. Looked up from germline, CDR1 is MDHEN and CDR2 is SYDVKM. CDR3 coding DNA: TGTGCCAGCAGTTTAACTCCGAGCGGGTTGAGTTCACCCCTCCACTTT. As protein: CASSLTPSGLSSPLHF.

The CDR3 loop reads CASSLGTHQPQHF. The CDR3 coding sequence is TGTGCCAGCAGCCTCGGGACACATCAGCCCCAGCATTTT. The chain employs TRBV11-3 and TRBJ1-5, with D tentatively TRBD1 (6 bases). Germline CDR1 reads SGHNT; CDR2 reads YENEEA. Trimming took 5 bases from V and 5 from J, leaving 10 bases between them. The CDR3 contains 13 residues.

This sequence joins TRBV29-1 and TRBJ1-2; 12 bases map to TRBD1. V lost 8 bases to trimming and J lost 6 bases; unmatched junction nucleotides: 7. Germline V gene lookup returns CDR1 SQVTM and CDR2 ANQGSEA. The CDR3 covers 13 residues. The CDR3 loop reads CSTLGTGGDGYTF. The DNA for the CDR3 is TGCAGCACTCTAGGGACAGGGGGCGATGGCTACACCTTC.

This chain uses TRBV29-1 with TRBJ2-2; TRBD1 agrees at 7 bases. V lost 4 bases to trimming and J lost 5 bases; unmatched junction nucleotides: 7. The CDR3 is made up of 14 amino acids. CDR1 is SQVTM and CDR2 is ANQGSEA in the germline V gene. CDR3 DNA sequence: TGCAGCGTTGGGTGGACAGGTTGGACCGGGGAGCTGTTTTTT. This sequence encodes CSVGWTGWTGELFF.

The chain has TRBV3-1 (or the pseudogene TRBV3-2) and TRBJ1-4, with 9 bases lining up with TRBD1. The CDR3 has 16 residues. With V trimmed by 2 bases and J by 7 bases, 8 bases remained unmatched. CDR1 is LGHDT and CDR2 is YNNKEL in the germline V gene (reference sequence). CDR3 sequence (DNA): TGTGCCAGCAGCCAACGAACCGGGACAGGGACTGAAAAACTGTTTTTT. Its translation: CASSQRTGTGTEKLFF.

The chain joins TRBV3-1 (or the pseudogene TRBV3-2) to TRBJ2-2; 8 bases line up with TRBD2. Germline CDR1 and CDR2: LGHDT and YNNKEL (reference sequence). CDR3 size: 15 residues. The J segment lost 3 bases and the V segment lost 3 bases, leaving 3 bases of the junction unmatched. The CDR3 here is CASSQRGADTGELFF. The CDR3, as DNA: TGTGCCAGCAGCCAGCGGGGGGCCGACACCGGGGAGCTGTTTTTT.

The chain recombines TRBV9 with TRBJ2-6; D is unclear. CDR3 length: 18 residues. Trimming shortened V by 0 bases and J by 0 bases, and 13 bases separated the two germline ends. Looked up from germline, CDR1 is SGDLS and CDR2 is YYNGEE. In DNA form, the CDR3 reads TGTGCCAGCAGCGTAGTCGGCAGTTTACCCTCTGGGGCCAACGTCCTGACTTTC. Translated, it gives CASSVVGSLPSGANVLTF.

V gene TRBV5-1 combines with J gene TRBJ2-3, with TRBD2 as a possible D gene (5 bases). CDR3 length: 14 residues. Germline CDR1 SGHRS, CDR2 YFSETQ. Trimming removed 4 bases at V and 5 bases at J, with 14 bases between. The CDR3 spells CASSRGWAGDTQYF. The CDR3 DNA sequence: TGCGCCAGCAGCCGCGGGTGGGCGGGAGATACGCAGTATTTT.

The chain has TRBV5-1 and TRBJ2-5; the D gene is possibly TRBD1 (6 bases). The CDR3 runs to 14 residues. The germline V and J ends were trimmed by 4 bases and 3 bases, with 13 bases remaining between them. Per the germline V gene, CDR1 is SGHRS and CDR2 is YFSETQ. The CDR3 protein is CASSLMGQEETQYF. The DNA for the CDR3 is TGCGCCAGCAGCCTCATGGGACAAGAAGAGACCCAGTACTTC.

The chain joins TRBV5-1 to TRBJ2-7, with a possible D match to TRBD1 (6 bases). The CDR3 is 14 residues long. Trimming stripped 3 bases from V and 1 base from J, with 11 bases between. CDR1 is SGHRS, CDR2 YFSETQ, per germline. The CDR3 spells CASSSRDNSYEQYF. The CDR3 DNA reads as TGCGCCAGCAGCTCCCGGGACAATTCCTACGAGCAGTACTTC.

The chain uses TRBV5-4 and TRBJ1-1; D is ambiguous. V dropped 3 bases and J dropped 4 bases, with 13 bases sitting between them. Germline V CDR1 and CDR2: SGHNT, YYREEE (reference sequence). CDR3 length: 14 residues. This CDR3 is CASSYSFGGTEAFF. CDR3 nucleotides: TGTGCCAGCAGCTACTCTTTCGGAGGCACTGAAGCTTTCTTT.